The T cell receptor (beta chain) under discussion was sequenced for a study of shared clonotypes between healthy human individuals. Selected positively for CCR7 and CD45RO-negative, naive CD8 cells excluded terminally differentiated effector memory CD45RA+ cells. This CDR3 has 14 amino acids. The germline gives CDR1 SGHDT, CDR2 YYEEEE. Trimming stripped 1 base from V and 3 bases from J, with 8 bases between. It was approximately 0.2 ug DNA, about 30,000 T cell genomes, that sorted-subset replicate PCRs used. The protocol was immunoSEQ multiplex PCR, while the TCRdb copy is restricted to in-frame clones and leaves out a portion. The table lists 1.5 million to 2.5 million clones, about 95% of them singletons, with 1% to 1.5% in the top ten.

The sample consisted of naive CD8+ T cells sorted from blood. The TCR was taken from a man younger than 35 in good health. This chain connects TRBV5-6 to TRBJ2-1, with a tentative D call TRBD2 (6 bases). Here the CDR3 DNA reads TGTGCCAGCAGCTTGTCCGGGGGCTACAATGAGCAGTTCTTC. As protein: CASSLSGGYNEQFF. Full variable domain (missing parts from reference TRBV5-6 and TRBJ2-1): DAGVTQSPTHLIKTRGQQVTLRCSPKSGHDTVSWYQQALGQGPQFIFQYYEEEERQRGNFPDRFSGHQFPNYSSELNVNALLLGDSALYLCASSLSGGYNEQFFGPGTRLTVL.